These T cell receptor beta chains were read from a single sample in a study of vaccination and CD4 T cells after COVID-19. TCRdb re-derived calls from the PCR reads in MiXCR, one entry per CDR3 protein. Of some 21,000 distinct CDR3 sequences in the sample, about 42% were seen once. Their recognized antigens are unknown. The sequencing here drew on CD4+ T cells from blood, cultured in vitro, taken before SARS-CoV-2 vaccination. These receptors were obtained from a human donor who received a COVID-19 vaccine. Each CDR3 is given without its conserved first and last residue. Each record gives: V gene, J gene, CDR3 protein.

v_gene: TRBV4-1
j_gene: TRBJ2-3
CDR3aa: ASSQGVGVGTDTQY

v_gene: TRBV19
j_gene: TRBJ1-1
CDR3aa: ASSMGQGAGSVTEAF

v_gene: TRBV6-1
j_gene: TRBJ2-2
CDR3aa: ATRGASGGRGTGELF

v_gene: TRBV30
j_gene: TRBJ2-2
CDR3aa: AWSDANTGELF

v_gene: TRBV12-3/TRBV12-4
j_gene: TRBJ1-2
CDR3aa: ASSSRGRGAKDYGYT

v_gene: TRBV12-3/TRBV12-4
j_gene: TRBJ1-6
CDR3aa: ASSHHSGLGVSSYNSPLH

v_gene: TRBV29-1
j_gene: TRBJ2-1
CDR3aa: SGGTSGGVINEQF

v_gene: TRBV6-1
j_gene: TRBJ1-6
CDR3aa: ASSPGTGASSYNSPLH

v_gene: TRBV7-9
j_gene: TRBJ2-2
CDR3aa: ASSPRLAGGPKGGELF

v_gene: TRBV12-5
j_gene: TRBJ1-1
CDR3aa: ASGLNGGTEAF

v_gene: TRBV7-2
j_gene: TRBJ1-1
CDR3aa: ASRRLLNTEAF

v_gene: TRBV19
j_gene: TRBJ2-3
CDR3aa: ASSWRGGTDTQY

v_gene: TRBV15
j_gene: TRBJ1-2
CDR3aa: ATSRGGTDYGYT

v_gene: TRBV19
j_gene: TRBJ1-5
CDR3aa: ASSIVGERQPQH

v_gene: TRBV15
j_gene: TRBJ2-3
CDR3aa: ATSSSGGGYADTQY

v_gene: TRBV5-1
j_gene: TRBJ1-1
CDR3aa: ATNSGGANTEAF

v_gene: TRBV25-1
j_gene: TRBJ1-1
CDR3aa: ASSGTRGTEAF

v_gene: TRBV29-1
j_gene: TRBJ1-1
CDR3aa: SVLDRGRTEAF